One sample yielded the 17 T cell receptor beta chains listed below, sequenced in a study of blood T cell repertoires in COVID-19. Produced via immunoSEQ multiplex PCR; TCRdb's table is partial and in-frame only. The sample holds about 370,000 clones, approximately 90% seen once. The sequenced sample was PBMCs or T cells enriched from blood (not recorded which). These receptors all come from a woman aged 40-49 years who had been exposed to COVID-19.

CDR3 in DNA: TGTGCCAGTAGAGGACAGGGCGTTGACAATGAGCAGTTCTTC. Its translation: CASRGQGVDNEQFF. The chain has TRBV19 and TRBJ2-1; 8 nucleotides match TRBD1. V lost 6 bases to trimming and J lost 5 bases; unmatched junction nucleotides: 6. Looked up from germline, CDR1 is LNHDA and CDR2 is SQIVND (reference sequence). This CDR3 has 14 amino acids. The complete variable domain, with remaining parts taken from reference TRBV19 and TRBJ2-1, reads DGGITQSPKYLFRKEGQNVTLSCEQNLNHDAMYWYRQDPGQGLRLIYYSQIVNDFQKGDIAEGYSVSREKKESFPLTVTSAQKNPTAFYLCASRGQGVDNEQFFGPGTRLTVL.

The rearrangement uses TRBV12-3 or TRBV12-4 and TRBJ1-1; 10 nucleotides match TRBD1. The CDR3 covers 13 residues. The trim removed 7 bases at V and 5 bases at J, leaving 4 bases unmatched. DNA of the CDR3: TGTGCCAGCACGGACAGGGGGAGGACTGAAGCTTTCTTT. This sequence encodes CASTDRGRTEAFF.

This sequence joins TRBV7-2 and TRBJ1-2; tentatively, D is TRBD1 (5 bases). Germline V gives CDR1 SGHTA, CDR2 FQGNSA. V lost 5 bases and J 8 bases, leaving 12 bases between the germline ends. This CDR3 comprises 12 residues. Written as DNA, the CDR3 is TGTGCCAGCAGCGTTACAGGAACGGGCTACACCTTC. As protein: CASSVTGTGYTF.

The chain is built from TRBV2 and TRBJ2-7, with unresolved D. CDR3 length: 12 amino acids. The V end lost 3 bases, the J end lost 3 bases, and 6 bases lay between the germline ends. The V gene's germline CDR1 is SNHLY and CDR2 FYNNEI. The CDR3 sequence: CASSDRIYEQYF. As DNA, the CDR3 is TGTGCCAGCAGTGACAGGATCTACGAGCAGTACTTC. Full variable domain (missing parts from reference TRBV2 and TRBJ2-7): EPEVTQTPSHQVTQMGQEVILRCVPISNHLYFYWYRQILGQKVEFLVSFYNNEISEKSEIFDDQFSVERPDGSNFTLKIRSTKLEDSAMYFCASSDRIYEQYFGPGTRLTVT.

The CDR3 sequence is CATSRDTFSRNEKLFF. For the CDR3, the DNA is TGTGCCACCAGCAGAGATACTTTCTCCAGGAATGAAAAACTGTTTTTT. The genes are TRBV15 and TRBJ1-4; D is uncertain. This CDR3 is 16 amino acids long. Germline V gives CDR1 LNHNV, CDR2 YYDKDF (reference sequence). Trimming pared 0 bases from V and 5 bases from J, leaving 13 bases between.

This clone was recorded only once. This chain links TRBV6-2 or TRBV6-3 with TRBJ2-1, with 8 bases fitting TRBD2. The CDR3 totals 15 residues. From germline, CDR1 is MNHEY and CDR2 SVGEGT. The J segment lost 1 base and the V segment lost 5 bases, leaving 4 bases of the junction unmatched. The CDR3 DNA sequence: TGTGCCAGCAGTAAACTAGCGGAGTCCTACAATGAGCAGTTCTTC. Amino acid sequence: CASSKLAESYNEQFF.

The V call is TRBV23-1, the J call TRBJ2-1; TRBD1 aligns across 11 bases. TRBV23-1 is given ORF status, its function remaining uncertain. The CDR3 consists of 15 residues. After removal of 10 bases from V and 6 bases from J, the junction contained 11 bases not matched to a gene. CDR3 coding DNA: TGCGCCAATAAGAGATCCGGGACAGGGGGCAATGAGCAGTTCTTC. Translated: CANKRSGTGGNEQFF.

The rearrangement joins TRBV4-1 to TRBJ2-4, with D perhaps TRBD2 (6 bases). Deletions cut 0 bases from V and 7 bases from J, with 16 bases between. The CDR3 covers 16 residues. Germline CDR1 MGHRA, CDR2 YSYEKL. CDR3 DNA sequence: TGCGCCAGCAGCCAAGAGGTCGGTTGGGGGGAGAACATTCAGTACTTC. This sequence encodes CASSQEVGWGENIQYF.

The chain couples TRBV30 to TRBJ1-1, with a weak D call TRBD1 (6 bases). The V and J ends lost 3 bases and 3 bases respectively, with 17 bases between them. CDR3 length equals 15 residues. Per germline, CDR1 GTSNPN and CDR2 SVGIG (reference sequence). CDR3 DNA: TGTGCCTGGAGCCGCTACGGACAGTTGGACACTGAAGCTTTCTTT. The encoded protein is CAWSRYGQLDTEAFF.

This clone was picked up one time. The J gene is TRBJ1-6, the V gene TRBV10-3; unclear D gene. Per the germline V gene, CDR1 is ENHRY and CDR2 is SYGVKD. The CDR3 loop spans 12 amino acids. V was clipped by 8 bases and J by 8 bases, with 10 bases between them. Here the CDR3 DNA reads TGTGCCATCGCGGGGTCGGATTCACCCCTCCACTTT. It encodes CAIAGSDSPLHF.

The chain carries TRBV7-9 and TRBJ1-5, with 11 nucleotides matching TRBD1. V was pared by 4 bases and J by 6 bases, with 11 bases of the junction left unmatched. The germline V gene has CDR1 SEHNR and CDR2 FQNEAQ (reference sequence). The CDR3 is 17 residues long. The DNA of the CDR3 is TGTGCCAGCAGCTCCTGGACAGGGGGCATGGTCAGTCAGCCCCAGCATTTT. Translation gives CASSSWTGGMVSQPQHF. The whole variable domain, remainder taken from reference TRBV7-9 and TRBJ1-5, is DTGVSQNPRHKITKRGQNVTFRCDPISEHNRLYWYRQTLGQGPEFLTYFQNEAQLEKSRLLSDRFSAERPKGSFSTLEIQRTEQGDSAMYLCASSSWTGGMVSQPQHFGDGTRLSIL.

The chain carries TRBV28 and TRBJ1-3; 8 nucleotides agree with TRBD1. The CDR3 covers 16 residues. The germline V gene has CDR1 MDHEN and CDR2 SYDVKM. V lost 6 bases, J lost 1 base, and 8 bases stayed unmatched. CDR3 loop: CASSLSQGASGNTIYF. In nucleotides, the CDR3 is TGTGCCAGCAGCCTTTCGCAGGGGGCATCTGGAAACACCATATATTTT.

CDR3 residues: CAWSVLRAGYGYTF. CDR3 DNA sequence: TGTGCCTGGAGTGTACTGAGGGCTGGCTATGGCTACACCTTC. The chain joins TRBV30 to TRBJ1-2; D not certain. The CDR3 runs to 14 residues. The V and J ends lost 0 bases and 4 bases respectively, with 12 bases between them. Germline V gene sequence: CDR1 GTSNPN, CDR2 SVGIG (reference sequence).

The chain links TRBV19 to TRBJ1-1; D gene unclear. The V gene lost 3 bases and the J gene lost 2 bases, with 13 bases spanning the gap. The CDR3 covers 15 residues. The germline CDR1 and CDR2 sequences are LNHDA and SQIVND (reference sequence). DNA for the CDR3: TGTGCCAGTAGTATGTCCCGAATAGCAAACACTGAAGCTTTCTTT. This sequence encodes CASSMSRIANTEAFF.

J is TRBJ1-2 and V is TRBV5-1; 7 bases align to TRBD1. Trimming cost V 2 bases and J 5 bases; bases outside gene matches: 12. The length of the CDR3 is 16 residues. Germline assignment: CDR1 SGHRS and CDR2 YFSETQ. CDR3 in amino acids: CASSLNPGQLLYGYTF. In DNA, the CDR3 is TGCGCCAGCAGCTTAAACCCGGGACAGCTCTTATATGGCTACACCTTC.

The V call is TRBV25-1, the J call TRBJ1-2, with 8 bases that match TRBD1. This CDR3 region has 13 residues. V shed 6 bases, J shed 4 bases, and the junction held 4 bases outside the gene matches. CDR1 and CDR2 (germline): MGHDK, SYGVNS. The DNA for the CDR3 is TGTGCCAGCAGCTCAGGGGGCAGCTATGGCTACACCTTC. The encoded protein is CASSSGGSYGYTF.

V usage is TRBV30 and J usage is TRBJ1-1; perhaps TRBD1 as D (6 bases). Germline CDR1 and CDR2: GTSNPN and SVGIG (reference sequence). The V gene lost 2 bases and the J gene lost 9 bases, with 13 bases spanning the gap. This CDR3 has 12 amino acids. The CDR3 spells CAWSRGAPQAFF. The CDR3 DNA reads as TGTGCCTGGAGTCGGGGGGCGCCTCAAGCTTTCTTT. Based on the CDR3 plus reference TRBV30 and TRBJ1-1, the full variable domain is SQTIHQWPATLVQPVGSPLSLECTVEGTSNPNLYWYRQAAGRGLQLLFYSVGIGQISSEVPQNLSASRPQDRQFILSSKKLLLSDSGFYLCAWSRGAPQAFFGQGTRLTVV.